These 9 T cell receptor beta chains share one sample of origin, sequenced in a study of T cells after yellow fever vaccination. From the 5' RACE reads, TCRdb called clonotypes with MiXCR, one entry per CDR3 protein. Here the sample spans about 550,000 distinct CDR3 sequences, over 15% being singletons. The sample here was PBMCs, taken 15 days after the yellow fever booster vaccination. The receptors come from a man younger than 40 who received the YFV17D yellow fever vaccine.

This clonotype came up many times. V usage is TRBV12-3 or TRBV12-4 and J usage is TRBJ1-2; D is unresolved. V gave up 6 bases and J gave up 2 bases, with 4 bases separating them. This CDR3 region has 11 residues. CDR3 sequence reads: CASSLNYGYTF. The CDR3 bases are TGTGCCAGCAGCTTAAACTATGGCTACACCTTC.

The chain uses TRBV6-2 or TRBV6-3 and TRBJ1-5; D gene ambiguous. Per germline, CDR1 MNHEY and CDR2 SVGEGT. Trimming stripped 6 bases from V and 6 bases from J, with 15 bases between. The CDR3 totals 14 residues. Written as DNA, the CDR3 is TGTGCCAGCAGGACTACGAGTTGGTCTCAGCCCCAGCATTTT. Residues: CASRTTSWSQPQHF.

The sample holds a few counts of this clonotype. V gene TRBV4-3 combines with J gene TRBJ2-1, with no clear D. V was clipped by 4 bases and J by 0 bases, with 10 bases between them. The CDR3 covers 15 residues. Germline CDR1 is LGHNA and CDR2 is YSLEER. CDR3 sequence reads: CASSPEWSSYNEQFF. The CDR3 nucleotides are TGCGCCAGCAGCCCCGAGTGGAGCTCCTACAATGAGCAGTTCTTC.

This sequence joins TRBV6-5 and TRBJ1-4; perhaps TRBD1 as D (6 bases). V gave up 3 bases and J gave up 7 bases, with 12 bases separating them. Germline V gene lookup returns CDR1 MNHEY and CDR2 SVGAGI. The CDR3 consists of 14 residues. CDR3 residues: CASSYGQGSEKLFF. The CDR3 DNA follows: TGTGCCAGCAGTTATGGGCAGGGGTCTGAAAAACTGTTTTTT.

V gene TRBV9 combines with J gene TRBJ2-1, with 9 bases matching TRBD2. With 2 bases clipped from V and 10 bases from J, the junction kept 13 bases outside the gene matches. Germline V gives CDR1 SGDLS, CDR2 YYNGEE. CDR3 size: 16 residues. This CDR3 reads CASSVAIAGARAEQFF. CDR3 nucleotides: TGTGCCAGCAGCGTGGCCATAGCGGGGGCTCGGGCAGAGCAGTTCTTC.

The CDR3 DNA is TGTGCCACCCCCCTGGTCGGACTCACCGGGGAGCTGTTTTTT. The encoded protein is CATPLVGLTGELFF. The V and J genes are TRBV24-1 and TRBJ2-2, with D possibly TRBD2 on 5 matching bases. The CDR3 has 14 residues. V was shortened by 9 bases and J by 4 bases, with 14 bases between the two germline ends. Per germline, CDR1 KGHDR and CDR2 SFDVKD.

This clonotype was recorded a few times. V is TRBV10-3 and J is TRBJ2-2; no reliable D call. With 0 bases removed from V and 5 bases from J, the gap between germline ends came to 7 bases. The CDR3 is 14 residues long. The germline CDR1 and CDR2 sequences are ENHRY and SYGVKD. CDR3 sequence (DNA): TGTGCCATCAGTGAGTCCTTGGGGACCGGGGAGCTGTTTTTT. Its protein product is CAISESLGTGELFF.

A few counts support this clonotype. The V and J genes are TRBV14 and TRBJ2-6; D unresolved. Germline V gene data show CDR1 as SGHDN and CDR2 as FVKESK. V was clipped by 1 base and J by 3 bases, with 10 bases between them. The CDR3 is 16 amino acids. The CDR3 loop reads CASSQVIILGANVLTF. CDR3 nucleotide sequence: TGTGCCAGCAGCCAAGTTATTATTCTTGGGGCCAACGTCCTGACTTTC.

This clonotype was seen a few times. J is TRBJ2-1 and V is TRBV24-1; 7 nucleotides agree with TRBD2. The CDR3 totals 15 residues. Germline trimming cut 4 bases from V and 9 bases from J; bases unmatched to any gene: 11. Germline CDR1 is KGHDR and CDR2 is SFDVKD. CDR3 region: CATSDRSGIDGEQFF. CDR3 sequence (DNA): TGTGCCACCAGTGACCGGAGCGGGATCGATGGTGAGCAGTTCTTC.